Detailed here is one T cell receptor beta chain. Its antigen is unidentified. This specimen comes from a study of T cells after posttransplantation cyclophosphamide. Study-wide results and limits: Donor-recipient repertoire similarity was low at 1-2 months, rising over year one. Recipient CMV seropositivity and CMV reactivation strongly tracked TRB clonality.

Assay used: immunoSEQ multiplex PCR; TCRdb lists only in-frame clones, some missing. Found here are approximately 11,000 clones, around nine tenths of them singletons; the top ten hold roughly a quarter. The V gene end was trimmed by 0 bases and the J gene end by 9 bases; junction bases not matched to a gene: 12. The length of the CDR3 is 16 residues. The germline gives CDR1 KGHSH, CDR2 LQKENI. Treatment was busulfan-fludarabine conditioning, a marrow graft, and cyclophosphamide on days +3 and +4. Sequenced here: CD4+ T cells sorted from PBMCs, sampled after allogeneic stem cell transplant with posttransplant cyclophosphamide. The clonotype comes from a young adult male patient who received an allogeneic stem cell transplant from a related donor, was CMV-positive, and had acute GVHD only. Some T cells may arise from the graft donor. V gene TRBV18 combines with J gene TRBJ1-2, with 8 bases identical to TRBD1. The CDR3 nucleotides read TGTGCCAGCTCACCACCGGGCAGGGGGCTTAATTATCGCTACACCTTC. Its translation is CASSPPGRGLNYRYTF.